This T cell receptor beta chain was recovered during a study of cytomegalovirus exposure and HLA in healthy donors. In the study overall: Researchers found that more than 70% of 300 to 450 genotyped donors fell within the Caucasian-associated ancestry cluster.

Study outcomes and limitations: As a later analysis showed, a missense DCLRE1C variant was linked to trimming of TCR beta V- and J-genes.

To note about this clone: What it recognizes is unknown.

Primers: 60 Vbeta forward and 13 Jbeta reverse. This table comes from immunoSEQ multiplex PCR, and its TCRdb copy is limited to in-frame clones, with some not included. The sample shows more than 95,000 clones, 76% of them seen only once. Germline trimming cut 6 bases from V and 1 base from J; bases unmatched to any gene: 5. CDR3 length equals 14 residues. The V gene's germline CDR1 is LNHDA and CDR2 SQIVND (reference sequence). The material sequenced was PBMCs. The chain uses TRBV19 and TRBJ1-1, with 7 bases lining up with TRBD1. The TCR was taken from a man between 45 and 60 years old in good health and CMV-seronegative. CDR3 bases: TGTGCCAGTAGAGCCCAGGGGGAGAACACTGAAGCTTTCTTT. This codes for CASRAQGENTEAFF.